The 15 T cell receptor beta chains below all came from one sample that was sequenced in a study of T-cell reconstitution after alpha-beta-depleted transplantation in children. The TCRbeta library was prepared with unique molecular identifiers. TCRdb re-analysed the PCR reads in MiXCR, keeping a single row per CDR3 protein. The sample records roughly 590,000 distinct CDR3 sequences, about 15% being singletons. Material: PBMCs from the stem cell graft donor, obtained from the stem cell graft. These receptors were taken from a human donor who donated a stem cell graft to a child with acute myeloid leukemia.

This clonotype has at least ten counts. The chain employs TRBV9 and TRBJ2-3; D may be TRBD1 (7 bases). Per germline, CDR1 SGDLS and CDR2 YYNGEE. There are 14 residues in the CDR3. Trimming pared 3 bases from V and 5 bases from J, leaving 13 bases between. This chain's CDR3 is CASSETGTGDTQYF. CDR3 sequence (DNA): TGTGCCAGCAGCGAGACAGGGACTGGAGATACGCAGTATTTT.

J is TRBJ2-3 and V is TRBV5-1; 10 nucleotides match TRBD1. V shed 6 bases, J shed 3 bases, and the junction held 4 bases outside the gene matches. The germline CDR1 and CDR2 sequences are SGHRS and YFSETQ. The CDR3 contains 14 residues. The CDR3 reads CASNGQGGTDTQYF. The CDR3 coding sequence is TGCGCCAGCAACGGACAGGGGGGGACAGATACGCAGTATTTT. Based on the CDR3 plus reference TRBV5-1 and TRBJ2-3, the full variable domain is KAGVTQTPRYLIKTRGQQVTLSCSPISGHRSVSWYQQTPGQGLQFLFEYFSETQRNKGNFPGRFSGRQFSNSRSEMNVSTLELGDSALYLCASNGQGGTDTQYFGPGTRLTVL.

For this clonotype: This sequence may be a read error, since a much larger clone differs from it by one base. This chain joins TRBV20-1 and TRBJ1-5, with a possible D match to TRBD1 (5 bases). The CDR3 has 14 residues. Germline lookup yields CDR1 DFQATT and CDR2 SNEGSKA (reference sequence). V lost 0 bases and J 7 bases, leaving 13 bases between the germline ends. The CDR3 DNA reads TGCAGTGCTAGAGATCGGGCAGGGAACCAGCCCCAGCATTTT. Translation: CSARDRAGNQPQHF.

The chain couples TRBV5-1 to TRBJ1-2, with TRBD1 identical over 9 bases. CDR1 SGHRS and CDR2 YFSETQ come from the germline V gene. V lost 4 bases to trimming and J lost 1 base; unmatched junction nucleotides: 8. The CDR3 runs to 16 residues. This CDR3 reads CASSRDRALFNYGYTF. DNA of the CDR3: TGCGCCAGCAGCCGGGACAGGGCCCTTTTTAACTATGGCTACACCTTC.

This clonotype appeared many times. The chain employs TRBV7-2 and TRBJ1-5, with D unresolved. There are 14 residues in the CDR3. V dropped 1 base and J dropped 6 bases, with 10 bases sitting between them. Germline V gene lookup returns CDR1 SGHTA and CDR2 FQGNSA. The CDR3 nucleotides read TGTGCCAGCAGCTTAGTTCCCTCAGGTCAGCCCCAGCATTTT. It encodes CASSLVPSGQPQHF. Drawing the rest from reference TRBV7-2 and TRBJ1-5, the complete variable domain is GAGVSQSPSNKVTEKGKDVELRCDPISGHTALYWYRQSLGQGLEFLIYFQGNSAPDKSGLPSDRFSAERTGGSVSTLTIQRTQQEDSAVYLCASSLVPSGQPQHFGDGTRLSIL.

For this clonotype: A much larger clone differs by one base, so this may be a read error. The V gene is TRBV10-3, the J gene TRBJ2-7, with D hard to call. Trimming pared 3 bases from V and 3 bases from J, leaving 12 bases between. CDR1 is ENHRY and CDR2 is SYGVKD in the germline V gene. The length of the CDR3 is 14 residues. The CDR3 sequence is CAISDSSGFYEQYV. The CDR3 region has the DNA TGTGCCATCAGTGACTCGTCGGGTTTCTACGAGCAGTACGTC.

This clonotype was seen repeatedly, ten times or more. This chain connects TRBV29-1 to TRBJ1-1; D not resolved. This CDR3 is built from 13 residues. Germline V gene sequence: CDR1 SQVTM, CDR2 ANQGSEA. Trimming pared 7 bases from V and 2 bases from J, leaving 14 bases between. The CDR3 is CSAPGMRNTEAFF. The CDR3 DNA sequence: TGCAGCGCTCCCGGTATGAGAAACACTGAAGCTTTCTTT. Variable domain in full (rest from reference TRBV29-1 and TRBJ1-1): SAVISQKPSRDICQRGTSLTIQCQVDSQVTMMFWYRQQPGQSLTLIATANQGSEATYESGFVIDKFPISRPNLTFSTLTVSNMSPEDSSIYLCSAPGMRNTEAFFGQGTRLTVV.

This clonotype was counted a single time. A much larger clone differs from this one at a single base, so this may be a read error. The chain couples TRBV7-3 to TRBJ1-1; D perhaps matches TRBD1 (5 bases). Between the trimmed V and J ends, which lost 2 bases and 3 bases, there was a span of 19 bases. Germline-derived CDR1 and CDR2 are SGHTA and FQGTGA. This CDR3 is built from 17 residues. The CDR3 coding sequence is TGTGCCAGCAGCTTATACCCGCGGGACCACTCGGACACTGAAGCTTTCTTT. Amino acids: CASSLYPRDHSDTEAFF. The entire variable domain, with the rest obtained from reference TRBV7-3 and TRBJ1-1, is as follows: GAGVSQTPSNKVTEKGKYVELRCDPISGHTALYWYRQSLGQGPEFLIYFQGTGAADDSGLPNDRFFAVRPEGSVSTLKIQRTERGDSAVYLCASSLYPRDHSDTEAFFGQGTRLTVV.

Many counts were recorded for this clonotype. The rearrangement links TRBV15 to TRBJ2-7; 10 positions match TRBD1. Unmatched junction bases numbered 3, after V lost 4 bases and J lost 3 bases. Germline CDR1 is LNHNV and CDR2 is YYDKDF (reference sequence). This CDR3 is 14 amino acids long. The CDR3 coding sequence is TGTGCCACCAGCACCAGGGACAGGGGCTACGAGCAGTACTTC. This codes for CATSTRDRGYEQYF. The variable domain in full, completed from reference TRBV15 and TRBJ2-7, reads DAMVIQNPRYQVTQFGKPVTLSCSQTLNHNVMYWYQQKSSQAPKLLFHYYDKDFNNEADTPDNFQSRRPNTSFCFLDIRSPGLGDTAMYLCATSTRDRGYEQYFGPGTRLTVT.

This clonotype has more than one count but fewer than ten. The V call is TRBV20-1, the J call TRBJ2-3; the D gene is possibly TRBD2 (6 bases). The ends were cut back, 5 bases at V and 2 bases at J, with 11 bases in the middle. Per the germline V gene, CDR1 is DFQATT and CDR2 is SNEGSKA (reference sequence). The CDR3 consists of 13 residues. In nucleotides, the CDR3 is TGCAGTGCTCCGCTAGCGAACACAGATACGCAGTATTTT. It specifies CSAPLANTDTQYF.

This clonotype came up a few times. The rearrangement links TRBV7-2 to TRBJ2-1; TRBD2 matches at 10 bases. The CDR3 contains 15 residues. Germline CDR1 reads SGHTA; CDR2 reads FQGNSA. The V gene end was trimmed by 4 bases and the J gene end by 9 bases; junction bases not matched to a gene: 9. The CDR3 reads CASSWGSGGAGEQFF. The CDR3 DNA is TGTGCCAGCAGCTGGGGCAGCGGGGGGGCAGGTGAGCAGTTCTTC.

This clonotype occurred many times. The V gene is TRBV29-1, the J gene TRBJ1-5, with TRBD1 as a possible D gene (6 bases). V was clipped by 6 bases and J by 0 bases, with 9 bases between them. Germline values: CDR1 SQVTM, CDR2 ANQGSEA. The CDR3 is 13 amino acids. This CDR3 reads CSVQGHSNQPQHF. The CDR3, as DNA: TGCAGCGTACAGGGTCATAGCAATCAGCCCCAGCATTTT.

The rearrangement joins TRBV18 to TRBJ2-5; the D gene is possibly TRBD1 (6 bases). Germline V gene sequence: CDR1 KGHSH, CDR2 LQKENI. Trimming stripped 4 bases from V and 3 bases from J, with 15 bases between. The CDR3 runs to 15 residues. For the CDR3, the DNA is TGTGCCAGCTCACTTCGGACAGCCACAAAAGAGACCCAGTACTTC. Encoded protein: CASSLRTATKETQYF.

The chain employs TRBV6-1 and TRBJ2-3, with 9 positions matching TRBD2. The CDR3 covers 15 residues. J lost 4 bases, V lost 5 bases, and 7 bases had no gene match. Germline-derived CDR1 and CDR2 are MNHNS and SASEGT. This CDR3 is CASSPLAGPPDTQYF. Written as DNA, the CDR3 is TGTGCCAGCAGTCCTCTAGCGGGACCCCCAGATACGCAGTATTTT.

This clonotype has a handful of counts. The chain has TRBV7-2 and TRBJ1-3, with a tentative D call TRBD1 (5 bases). The germline V and J ends were trimmed by 1 base and 4 bases, with 14 bases remaining between them. The germline V gene has CDR1 SGHTA and CDR2 FQGNSA. CDR3 length: 16 amino acids. For the CDR3, the DNA is TGTGCCAGCAGCTTAGATGTAGGGCCAGGGGGAAACACCATATATTTT. Protein product: CASSLDVGPGGNTIYF.